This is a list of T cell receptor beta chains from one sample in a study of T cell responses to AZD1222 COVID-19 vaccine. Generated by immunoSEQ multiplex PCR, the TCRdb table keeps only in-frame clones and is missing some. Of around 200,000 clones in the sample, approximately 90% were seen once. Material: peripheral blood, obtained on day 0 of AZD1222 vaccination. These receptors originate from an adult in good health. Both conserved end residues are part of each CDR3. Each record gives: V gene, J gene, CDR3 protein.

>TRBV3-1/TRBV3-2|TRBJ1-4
CASSQVEVGFRSNEKLFF
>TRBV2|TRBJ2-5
CASRTTGGVETQYF
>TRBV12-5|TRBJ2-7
CASGLKPRRAGYEQYF
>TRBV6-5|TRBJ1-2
CASRGLNYGYTF
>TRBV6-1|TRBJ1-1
CASREGRNTEAFF
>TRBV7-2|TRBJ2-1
CASSLYLSNEQFF
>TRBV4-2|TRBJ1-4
CASSQVLASRGNEKLFF
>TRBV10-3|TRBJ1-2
CAISESAAPTEGYTF
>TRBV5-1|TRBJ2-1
CASSLTPLTNEQFF
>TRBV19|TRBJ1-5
CASRTQGVSNQPQHF
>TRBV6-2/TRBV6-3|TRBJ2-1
CASSPIWGSYNEQFF
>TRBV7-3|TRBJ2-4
CASSPDGVLAKNIQYF
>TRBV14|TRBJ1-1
CASSQDIATTLNTEAFF
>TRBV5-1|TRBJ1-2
CASSLAGQKAGYGYTF
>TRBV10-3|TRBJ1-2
CAISEVPLYGYTF
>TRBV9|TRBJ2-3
CASSTQERPETQYF
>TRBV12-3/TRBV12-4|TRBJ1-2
CASSLGGPGYTF
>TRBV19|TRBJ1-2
CASSVTAFNYGYTF
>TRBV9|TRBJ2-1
CASSVNTGNEQFF
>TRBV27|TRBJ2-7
CASSLQLAGVSEQYF
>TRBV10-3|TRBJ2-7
CAISEGISGRDRISEQYF
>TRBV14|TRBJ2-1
CASSPSWVAGVGEQFF
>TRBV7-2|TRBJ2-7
CASAMDRHGEQYF
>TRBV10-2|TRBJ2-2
CASNPWDGARDGELFF
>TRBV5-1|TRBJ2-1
CASSLEGLAINEQFF
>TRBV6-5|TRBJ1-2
CASSPSGGLWGYTF
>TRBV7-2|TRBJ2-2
CASSRRFANTGELFF
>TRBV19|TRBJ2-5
CASSRSGGGGGLETQYF
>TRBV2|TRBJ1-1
CASSDRALGSAFF
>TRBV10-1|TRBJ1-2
CASSEFRSEGGYTF
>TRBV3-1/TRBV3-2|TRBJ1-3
CASSQGYRLSGNTIYF
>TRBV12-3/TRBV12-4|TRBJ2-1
CASSPRGVEQFF
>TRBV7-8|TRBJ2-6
CASSFQSGANVLTF
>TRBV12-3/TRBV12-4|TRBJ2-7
CASRRSYEQYF
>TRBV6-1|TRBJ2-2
CASSESLGTYTGELFF
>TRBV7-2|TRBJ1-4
CASSLTGFSEKLFF
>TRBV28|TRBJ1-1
CASSFKLGRVDTEAFF
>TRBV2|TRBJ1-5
CASRIQGAQGQPQHF
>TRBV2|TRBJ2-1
CASRASGSSNEQFF
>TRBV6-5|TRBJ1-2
CASSHSSYGYTF
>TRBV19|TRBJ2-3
CASSIRGSTDTQYF
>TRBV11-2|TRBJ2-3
CASSLEETGWTGVYSDTQYF
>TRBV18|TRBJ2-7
CASSGRSADRAYEQYF
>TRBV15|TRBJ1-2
CATSRDGQEYGYTF
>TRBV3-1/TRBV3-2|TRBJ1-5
CASSEFPPFLAYQPQHF
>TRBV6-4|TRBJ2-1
CASSDRGDSYNEQFF
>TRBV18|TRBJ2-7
CASSPGRRGPWFYEQYF
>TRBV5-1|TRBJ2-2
CASSLGQGYTGELFF
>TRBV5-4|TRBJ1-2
CASSGTAGPTYGYTF
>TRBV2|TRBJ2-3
CASSLGRSSGTQYF
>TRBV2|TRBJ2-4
CASVETGVRSQIQYF
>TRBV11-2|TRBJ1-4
CASSLLNEWEKLFF
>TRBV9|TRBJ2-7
CASSVQGGRQEQYF
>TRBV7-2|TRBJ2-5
CASSLGSQETQYF
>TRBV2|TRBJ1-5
CASAQTGPQPQHF
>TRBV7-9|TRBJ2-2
CASSFGAPGELFF
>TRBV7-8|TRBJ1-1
CASSLYENTEAFF
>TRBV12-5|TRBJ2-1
CASGPKNEQFF
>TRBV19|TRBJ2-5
CASSISAQGMETQYF
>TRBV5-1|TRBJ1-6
CASSWGQSDNSPLHF